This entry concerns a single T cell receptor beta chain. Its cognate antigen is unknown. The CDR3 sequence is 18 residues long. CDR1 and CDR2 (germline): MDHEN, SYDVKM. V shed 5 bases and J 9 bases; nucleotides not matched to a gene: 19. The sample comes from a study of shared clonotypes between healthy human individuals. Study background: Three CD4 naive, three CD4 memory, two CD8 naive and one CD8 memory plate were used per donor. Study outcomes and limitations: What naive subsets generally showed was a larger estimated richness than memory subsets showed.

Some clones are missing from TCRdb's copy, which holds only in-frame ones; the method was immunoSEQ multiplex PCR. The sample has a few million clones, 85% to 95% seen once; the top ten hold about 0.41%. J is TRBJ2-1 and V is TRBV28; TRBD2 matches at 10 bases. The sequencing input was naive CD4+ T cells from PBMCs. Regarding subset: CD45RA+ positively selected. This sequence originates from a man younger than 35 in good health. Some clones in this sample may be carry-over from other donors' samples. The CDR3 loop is CASSSLIASGRYRGEQFF. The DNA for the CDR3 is TGTGCCAGCAGTAGCCTGATTGCTAGCGGGAGATATCGGGGTGAGCAGTTCTTC.